Listed here are 7 T cell receptor beta chains from one sample, sequenced in a study of blood T cell repertoires in COVID-19. The repertoire was sequenced with immunoSEQ multiplex PCR; TCRdb's copy has only in-frame clones and lacks some. The table records about 92,000 clones, around 82% of them present only once. The sample comprised peripheral blood. The origin of the receptors is a man aged 45-65 years who had recovered from COVID-19.

This clone appeared a few times. V gene TRBV6-5 combines with J gene TRBJ1-2; the D gene is possibly TRBD1 (6 bases). CDR1 is MNHEY, CDR2 SVGAGI, per germline. Trimming cost V 6 bases and J 3 bases, with 14 bases left between them. CDR3 length equals 14 residues. CDR3 DNA: TGTGCCAGCAGAAGGGACAACCAAGACTATGGCTACACCTTC. Translating it yields CASRRDNQDYGYTF.

The V gene is TRBV19, the J gene TRBJ1-5, with 9 bases matching TRBD1. The V gene's germline CDR1 is LNHDA and CDR2 SQIVND (reference sequence). This CDR3 spans 14 amino acids. V lost 4 bases to trimming and J lost 6 bases; unmatched junction nucleotides: 4. In nucleotides, the CDR3 is TGTGCCAGTAGTAAGAGGACAGGGGTTCAGCCCCAGCATTTT. Translation gives CASSKRTGVQPQHF. Combining the CDR3 with reference TRBV19 and TRBJ1-5 gives the whole variable domain DGGITQSPKYLFRKEGQNVTLSCEQNLNHDAMYWYRQDPGQGLRLIYYSQIVNDFQKGDIAEGYSVSREKKESFPLTVTSAQKNPTAFYLCASSKRTGVQPQHFGDGTRLSIL.

The chain joins TRBV5-1 to TRBJ1-2; unclear D gene. The CDR3 runs to 14 residues. Germline V gene data show CDR1 as SGHRS and CDR2 as YFSETQ. V shed 5 bases and J shed 5 bases, with 16 bases lying between them. CDR3 DNA: TGCGCCAGCAGGCTGACATTACTAGGGTATGGCTACACCTTC. It translates to CASRLTLLGYGYTF.

This clone was seen once. The chain has TRBV5-6 and TRBJ2-7, with 8 bases lining up with TRBD1. Unmatched junction bases numbered 5, after V lost 3 bases and J lost 3 bases. CDR1 and CDR2 (germline): SGHDT, YYEEEE. This CDR3 is built from 14 residues. The CDR3 is CASSWGQASYEQYF. CDR3 DNA sequence: TGTGCCAGCAGCTGGGGACAGGCGAGCTACGAGCAGTACTTC.

The J gene is TRBJ1-3, the V gene TRBV9; a possible D gene is TRBD1 (5 bases). V was trimmed by 3 bases and J by 2 bases, leaving 9 bases between them. The germline V gene has CDR1 SGDLS and CDR2 YYNGEE. The CDR3 totals 14 residues. This CDR3 is CASSADSTGNTIYF. CDR3 coding DNA: TGTGCCAGCAGCGCAGACAGCACTGGAAACACCATATATTTT.

This clone was seen more than once but under ten times. This sequence joins TRBV20-1 and TRBJ2-1, with 10 nucleotides matching TRBD2. Losses at the gene ends were 3 bases for V and 1 base for J; bases not matched to a gene: 3. The CDR3 sequence is 15 residues long. CDR1 is DFQATT and CDR2 is SNEGSKA in the germline V gene (reference sequence). CDR3 sequence (DNA): TGCAGTGCTAGTCCGACTAGCGGGTCCTACAATGAGCAGTTCTTC. This translates into CSASPTSGSYNEQFF.

This clone came up a few times. V usage is TRBV2 and J usage is TRBJ2-5; tentatively, D is TRBD2 (5 bases). There are 13 residues in the CDR3. V lost 2 bases, J lost 5 bases, and 9 bases lay in between. CDR1 is SNHLY, CDR2 FYNNEI, per germline. The CDR3 protein is CASSELEAETQYF. Here the CDR3 DNA reads TGTGCCAGCAGTGAACTGGAGGCGGAGACCCAGTACTTC. Together with reference TRBV2 and TRBJ2-5, the CDR3 gives the full variable domain: EPEVTQTPSHQVTQMGQEVILRCVPISNHLYFYWYRQILGQKVEFLVSFYNNEISEKSEIFDDQFSVERPDGSNFTLKIRSTKLEDSAMYFCASSELEAETQYFGPGTRLLVL.